This record looks at one T cell receptor beta chain sequence and its context. Antigen unknown. The entry originates in a study of blood T cells in healthy people across ages. A second PCR, run for about 7 to 11 cycles, used a sample-barcoded 5' primer plus a J-beta primer mix. Per-sample output comprised a minimum of 3 million paired-end reads containing CDR3. In TCRdb, the 5' RACE reads were re-called with MiXCR into one record per CDR3 protein. Found here are about 1.6 million distinct CDR3 sequences, roughly 30% of them singletons; the top ten hold 10% to 12%. Germline V CDR1 and CDR2: DFQATT, SNEGSKA (reference sequence). The CDR3 covers 14 residues. V was trimmed by 3 bases and J by 4 bases, leaving 13 bases between them. Study conclusions and caveats: Reliance upon unsorted PBMCs precluded definitive naive versus antigen-experienced comparison. A strong correlation was seen between TCR beta diversity and naive T cell percentage.

Sample donors were healthy Caucasian individuals that came from Russia, aged roughly 6 to 90. The source material was blood. The chain couples TRBV20-1 to TRBJ2-1, with a possible D match to TRBD2 (7 bases). This sequence originates from a woman in her 30s in good health. The CDR3 spells CSASRGAPYNEQFF. As DNA, the CDR3 is TGCAGTGCTAGTCGGGGGGCCCCGTACAATGAGCAGTTCTTC.